This T cell receptor (beta chain) was sequenced during a study of identical twins. This clonotype was counted many times. What it binds is unknown. Study-level results: It was possible that invariant MAIT and iNKT cells partly confounded the zero-insertion analyses. Insertions ran lower in abundant cord blood beta clonotypes, though not in memory repertoires. Where out-of-frame alpha sequences were twin-shared, they showed excess low generation probability.

Via MiXCR, TCRdb re-called the 5' RACE reads, giving one row per CDR3 protein. The sample includes a few hundred thousand distinct CDR3 sequences, approximately 8.6% of them seen just once. The CDR3 spans 14 residues. Germline CDR1 is SEHNR and CDR2 is FQNEAQ (reference sequence). V shed 5 bases and J 1 base; nucleotides not matched to a gene: 4. This sample was also put to use in a study of yellow fever vaccine responses in identical twins.

The gene calls are TRBV7-9 and TRBJ2-7, with 8 bases identical to TRBD1. This receptor was taken from a woman aged 18-29 years in good health. The sample taken for sequencing was CD8+ T cells sorted from blood. This CDR3 reads CASSPRDRSYEQYF. The CDR3 nucleotides read TGTGCCAGCAGCCCCCGGGACAGGTCCTACGAGCAGTACTTC.